The following is a TCR beta chain sequence with its context. This specimen belongs to a study of T cells in Graves' hyperthyroidism and ophthalmopathy. With 8 bases clipped from V and 4 bases from J, the junction kept 5 bases outside the gene matches. The CDR3 totals 14 residues. Germline CDR1 reads MNHEY; CDR2 reads SVGAGI. The investigators amplified TCR beta CDR3 regions from RNA transcripts. A first-round RT-PCR of the TCR CDR3 used the HTBI primer set. TCRdb passed the multiplex PCR reads through MiXCR, listing each CDR3 protein once. The sample yields some 510,000 distinct CDR3 sequences, around 42% seen once.

This sequence was found in a woman aged 18-35 years with Graves' hyperthyroidism. The specimen was peripheral blood or thyroid tissue (not recorded which). This chain uses TRBV6-5 with TRBJ1-6; TRBD1 matches 7 bases. The chain's CDR3 is CASQGQYYNSPLHF. The CDR3 DNA reads as TGTGCCAGCCAGGGACAGTATTATAATTCACCCCTCCACTTT.